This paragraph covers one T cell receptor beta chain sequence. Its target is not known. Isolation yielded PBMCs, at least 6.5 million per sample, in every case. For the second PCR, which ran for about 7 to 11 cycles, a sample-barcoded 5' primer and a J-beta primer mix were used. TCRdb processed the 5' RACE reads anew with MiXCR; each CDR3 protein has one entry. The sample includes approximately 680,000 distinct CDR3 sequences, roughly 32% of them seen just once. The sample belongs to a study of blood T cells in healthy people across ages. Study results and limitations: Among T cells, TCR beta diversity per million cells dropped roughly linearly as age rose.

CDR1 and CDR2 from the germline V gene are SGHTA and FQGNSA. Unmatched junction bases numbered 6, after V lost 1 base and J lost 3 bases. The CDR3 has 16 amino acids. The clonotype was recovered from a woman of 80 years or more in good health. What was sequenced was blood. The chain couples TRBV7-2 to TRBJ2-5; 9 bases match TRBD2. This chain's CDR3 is CASSLVGGRGKETQYF. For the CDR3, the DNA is TGTGCCAGCAGCTTAGTGGGCGGGAGGGGCAAAGAGACCCAGTACTTC.